The next 11 T cell receptor beta chains were all read from a single sample in a study of memory CD4+ T cells and cytomegalovirus serostatus. The data were produced by immunoSEQ multiplex PCR, yet TCRdb's version contains in-frame clones alone and is incomplete. The sample contains roughly 49,000 clones, 70% to 85% of which appear only once. Single viable CD3+CD4+CD8-CD45RO+ cells were sorted as the memory CD4+ T cells. The sequenced sample consisted of memory CD4+ T cells from blood. Receptor source: an adult in good health and CMV-seronegative.

The chain links TRBV5-8 to TRBJ2-3; 10 bases map to TRBD1. V trimming: 3 bases; J trimming: 6 bases; junction bases outside the gene matches: 7. The CDR3 length is 15 residues. Looked up from germline, CDR1 is SGHTS and CDR2 is YDEGEE. The CDR3 is CASSSRGQGGDTQYF. For the CDR3, the DNA is TGTGCCAGCAGCTCCCGCGGACAGGGGGGCGATACGCAGTATTTT.

The chain carries TRBV11-2 and TRBJ1-4; the match to TRBD1 covers 8 bases. Germline V lookup: CDR1 SGHAT, CDR2 FQNNGV. V shed 3 bases and J 7 bases; nucleotides not matched to a gene: 4. This CDR3 has 14 residues. CDR3 DNA: TGTGCCAGCAGCTTTAGGCAGGGGGCTGAAAAACTGTTTTTT. Protein sequence: CASSFRQGAEKLFF.

The chain has TRBV9 and TRBJ2-3, with 11 bases that match TRBD2. From germline, CDR1 is SGDLS and CDR2 YYNGEE. There are 15 residues in the CDR3. V was pared by 2 bases and J by 4 bases, with 3 bases of the junction left unmatched. CDR3 sequence (DNA): TGTGCCAGCAGCGTTAGCGGGGGGGCTGCAGATACGCAGTATTTT. Its translation is CASSVSGGAADTQYF. The whole variable domain, remainder taken from reference TRBV9 and TRBJ2-3, is DSGVTQTPKHLITATGQRVTLRCSPRSGDLSVYWYQQSLDQGLQFLIQYYNGEERAKGNILERFSAQQFPDLHSELNLSSLELGDSALYFCASSVSGGAADTQYFGPGTRLTVL.

The chain is built from TRBV7-9 and TRBJ1-1; D not certain. CDR3 size: 12 residues. Germline V CDR1 and CDR2: SEHNR, FQNEAQ (reference sequence). The V end lost 5 bases, the J end lost 5 bases, and 9 bases lay between the germline ends. The CDR3 nucleotides are TGTGCCAGCAGCCATGGAAGAACTGAAGCTTTCTTT. Amino acids: CASSHGRTEAFF.

The chain carries TRBV6-5 and TRBJ1-4, with 7 bases identical to TRBD1. Germline V gene sequence: CDR1 MNHEY, CDR2 SVGAGI. V trimming: 4 bases; J trimming: 4 bases; junction bases outside the gene matches: 9. The CDR3 extends over 16 amino acids. DNA for the CDR3: TGTGCCAGCAGTTCGCTCGGGACAGCAGATAATGAAAAACTGTTTTTT. Its protein is CASSSLGTADNEKLFF.

The rearrangement joins TRBV6-6 to TRBJ2-7; 8 bases match TRBD1. The V and J ends lost 4 bases and 4 bases, in that order; junction bases with no gene match: 3. Germline V CDR1 and CDR2: MNHNY, SVGAGI (reference sequence). CDR3 length: 13 residues. The CDR3 sequence is CASSSRGRYEQYF. CDR3 nucleotide sequence: TGTGCCAGCAGTTCCAGGGGGCGGTACGAGCAGTACTTC.

In this sample, this clone turned up once. This chain joins TRBV10-3 and TRBJ2-3; TRBD1 aligns across 9 bases. The germline V gene encodes CDR1 ENHRY and CDR2 SYGVKD. The V segment lost 7 bases and the J segment 3 bases; nucleotides outside the gene matches: 11. The CDR3 extends over 16 amino acids. CDR3 sequence: CAITPGQGRGTDTQYF. DNA of the CDR3: TGTGCCATCACCCCGGGACAGGGAAGGGGTACAGATACGCAGTATTTT.

The rearrangement joins TRBV18 to TRBJ2-7, with 7 nucleotides matching TRBD1. J was trimmed by 0 bases and V by 0 bases; bases with no gene match: 5. CDR1 and CDR2 from the germline V gene are KGHSH and LQKENI. The CDR3 runs 16 residues. The CDR3 region is CASSPPSGGRSYEQYF. The CDR3 bases are TGTGCCAGCTCACCACCATCAGGGGGACGCTCCTACGAGCAGTACTTC.

The genes are TRBV6-4 and TRBJ2-3; 10 bases align to TRBD2. The V gene end was trimmed by 5 bases and the J gene end by 4 bases; junction bases not matched to a gene: 6. The CDR3 length is 15 residues. The germline V gene has CDR1 MRHNA and CDR2 SNTAGT. The CDR3 region has the DNA TGTGCCAGCAGTAACGAGCGGGGGGGGCCAGATACGCAGTATTTT. Translated: CASSNERGGPDTQYF.

The rearrangement joins TRBV7-9 to TRBJ2-4; possibly TRBD1 or TRBD2 for D (7 bases each). The germline V gene encodes CDR1 SEHNR and CDR2 FQNEAQ (reference sequence). The CDR3 length is 18 residues. The V end lost 5 bases, the J end lost 6 bases, and 26 bases lay between the germline ends. CDR3: CASSAPRGGRGQGNIQYF. The CDR3 nucleotides are TGTGCCAGCAGCGCCCCCAGGGGGGGGCGGGGGCAGGGAAACATTCAGTACTTC.

This chain uses TRBV6-1 with TRBJ2-5; 12 bases align to TRBD2. Germline V CDR1 and CDR2: MNHNS, SASEGT. The V segment lost 3 bases and the J segment 11 bases; nucleotides outside the gene matches: 10. This CDR3 comprises 15 residues. The CDR3 DNA follows: TGTGCCAGCAGTGACCCTAGCGGGGGGGCACAAAGTCAGTACTTC. It specifies CASSDPSGGAQSQYF.